This T cell receptor beta chain was identified during a study of CD8+ T cells in alopecia areata (dated 2018 in TCRdb). For the wider study: To study T cell clonal expansion in alopecia areata, the researchers applied high-throughput TCRbeta sequencing to both the C3H/HeJ mouse model and human patients. In humans, TCRbeta sequencing was performed on scalp tissue and on sorted CD4+ and CD8+ peripheral blood T cells from healthy controls and from patients with patchy or totalis/universalis alopecia areata. RNA was obtained with the PAXgene miRNA kit for fixed scalp, the miRNeasy kit for PBMCs, and the RNeasy kit for mouse skin. Scalp clonality was compared among normal scalp (n=4), patchy alopecia areata scalp (n=8), and alopecia totalis/universalis scalp (n=8). Amplification of TCRbeta CDR3 regions was done by immunoSEQ multiplex PCR using 35 Vbeta forward primers and 13 Jbeta reverse primers.

CD4+ cells from five biomarker-study patients were further sorted into CD25+CD127- cells. Lesional scalp punch biopsies and peripheral blood were collected from alopecia areata patients. After PBMCs were isolated by density centrifugation and stained for CD3, CD4 and CD8, a FACSAria was used to sort CD4+ and CD8+ T cells. Alopecia areata patients who were not treated were recruited through a multicenter biomarker study. Library generation was performed with the immunoSEQ multiplex PCR assay. For TCR sequencing, RNA was extracted from every sample and reverse transcribed into cDNA to serve as template. First-strand cDNA was synthesized with SuperScript III using a 2:1 mix of oligo-dT and random hexamers. A synthetic immune receptor repertoire was used to measure amplification bias, and any remaining bias was corrected computationally. The published analysis was carried out like this. Raw reads were preprocessed for error removal, and CDR3 was defined according to IMGT conventions as running from the conserved cysteine to phenylalanine. Clonality was computed as 1 minus the Shannon entropy, with the entropy normalized by log2 of the number of productive unique TCRs. CD4 or CD8 identity of scalp clones was inferred by cross-referencing scalp TCRbeta sequences with sorted blood CD4 and CD8 repertoires. TCRdb provides this immuneACCESS table in a form limited to in-frame rearrangements. Some clones are lacking; in checked studies, under half of them reflect an unresolved V gene, and why the rest are absent is not known. The DNA was the basis for D and trimming; V, J and clone size are from that table. The sample data list approximately 13,000 clones, and around three fifths of these were observed just once. The ten largest clones capture about 4% of the sample.

The CDR3 goes from the cysteine to the phenylalanine over 15 residues. Kept here is only the CDR3 DNA, which spans 45 bases and is read in frame from base 1. V is trimmed back by 3 bases and J by 5 bases, and the junction contains 9 bases that no gene match accounts for. The germline V gene sets CDR1 to SGHDT and CDR2 to YYEEEE. Note on this clone: The antigen this receptor binds is unknown. Base qualities are not at hand, and no much larger clone is one base apart.

What the study reported, not specific to this receptor: Compared with mice, TCR sequences shared between patients were less clear, possibly partly because of HLA diversity across the patient population. Unlike mouse skin, where gammadelta T cells dominate, normal human skin contains resident alphabeta T cells that get sequenced too, which complicates analysis of the scalp TCR repertoire. Compared with normal scalp, lesional scalp, particularly in alopecia totalis/universalis, had higher clonality and more expanded CD8+ clones, which suggests antigenic drive.

The chain employs TRBV5-6 and TRBJ2-3, with 7 junctional bases fitting TRBD2. The clonotype was recovered from a human donor with alopecia areata. Specimen: CD4+ Tregs sorted from blood. DNA sequence: TGTGCCAGCAGCTCCTCCGCGGGAGCCATAGATACGCAGTATTTT. This translates into CASSSSAGAIDTQYF.